The source of this T cell receptor (beta chain) is a study of blood T cell repertoires in COVID-19. With 4 bases removed from V and 9 bases from J, the gap between germline ends came to 13 bases. This CDR3 comprises 14 residues. CDR1 is MNHEY and CDR2 is SMNVEV in the germline V gene (reference sequence). Data came from immunoSEQ multiplex PCR; TCRdb stores just in-frame clones and leaves some out. Among a few hundred thousand clones, around four fifths were seen once, and the ten largest hold about 1.2%. The sample was peripheral blood. The gene calls are TRBV27 and TRBJ1-6, with D possibly matching TRBD1 (5 bases). This receptor was obtained from a woman between 45 and 65 years old with acute or convalescent COVID-19. The CDR3 loop reads CASSSEGRGSPLHF. In DNA, the CDR3 is TGTGCCAGCAGTTCCGAAGGTAGGGGTTCACCCCTCCACTTT.